The T cell receptor (beta chain) described here comes from a study of cytomegalovirus exposure and HLA in healthy donors. Overall study findings and caveats: A few V segments could not be told apart, such as TRBV6-2 and TRBV6-3, and were left out. Available immune exposure information covered CMV serostatus only.

Concerning this clone itself: Its antigen is still unknown.

The CDR3 loop spans 14 amino acids. Germline loops: CDR1 SGHAT, CDR2 FQDESV (reference sequence). The ends were cut back, 1 base at V and 3 bases at J, with 8 bases in the middle. PCR used 60 Vbeta primers and 13 Jbeta primers. Libraries were prepared by immunoSEQ multiplex PCR; TCRdb keeps only in-frame clonotypes and omits some of them. Of 110,000 to 150,000 clones listed, less than 80% were seen once; the top ten hold 8.8%. This receptor was obtained from a woman aged 45-65 years in good health and CMV-seropositive. The sample consisted of PBMCs. The chain employs TRBV11-1 and TRBJ2-3, with D uncertain. CDR3 residues: CASSLDISTDTQYF. Written as DNA, the CDR3 is TGTGCCAGCAGCTTAGACATTTCAACAGATACGCAGTATTTT.